This T cell receptor beta chain is drawn from a study of T-cell reconstitution after alpha-beta-depleted transplantation in children. Study-level points and caveats: Day-60 TCRbeta diversity that was high in some patients was derived from surviving recipient T cells and thymic progenitors. A year had passed since transplant, and T-cell counts and diversity by then came mostly from newly produced T cells. The origin of alpha-beta T cells about two months after transplant was reportedly several hundred expanded graft clones.

Preparation of the TCRbeta library involved a method that used unique molecular identifiers. TCRdb re-called the PCR reads through MiXCR, storing one row per CDR3 protein. The sample lists roughly 110,000 distinct CDR3 sequences; about a tenth were seen once. In regard to this clonotype: Its antigen is still unknown.

V was trimmed by 5 bases and J by 3 bases, leaving 8 bases between them. Germline CDR1 reads KGHSH; CDR2 reads LQKENI. This CDR3 spans 12 amino acids. The chain has TRBV18 and TRBJ2-7, with TRBD2 as a possible D gene (5 bases). This sample comprised PBMCs, obtained before TCRalphabeta/CD19-depleted stem cell transplant. The TCR was taken from a boy under 10 years old with acute lymphoblastic leukemia, due to receive a stem cell transplant. CDR3 in DNA: TGTGCCAGCTCATCCAGCGGCTACGAGCAGTACTTC. Translation: CASSSSGYEQYF.